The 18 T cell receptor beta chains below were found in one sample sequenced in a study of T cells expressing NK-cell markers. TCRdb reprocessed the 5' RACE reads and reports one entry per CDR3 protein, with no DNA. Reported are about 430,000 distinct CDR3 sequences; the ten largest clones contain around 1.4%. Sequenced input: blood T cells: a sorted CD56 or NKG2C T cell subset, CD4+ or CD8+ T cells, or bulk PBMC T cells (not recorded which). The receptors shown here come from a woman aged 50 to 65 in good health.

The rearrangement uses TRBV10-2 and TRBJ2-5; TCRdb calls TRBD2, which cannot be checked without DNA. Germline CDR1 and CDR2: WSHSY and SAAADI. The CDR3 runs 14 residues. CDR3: CASSETSPLGTQYF.

CDR3 in amino acids: CASSHYGSSQETQYF. V gene TRBV3-1 combines with J gene TRBJ2-5; TCRdb lists TRBD2, though no DNA is available to test this call. Germline lookup yields CDR1 LGHDT and CDR2 YNNKEL (reference sequence). The CDR3 runs 15 residues.

The CDR3 loop reads CASSLGGSPKNIQYF. The rearrangement uses TRBV12-3 or TRBV12-4 and TRBJ2-4. The CDR3 covers 15 residues.

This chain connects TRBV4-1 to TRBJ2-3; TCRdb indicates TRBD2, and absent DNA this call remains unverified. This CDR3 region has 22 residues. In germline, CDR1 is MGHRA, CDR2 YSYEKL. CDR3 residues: CASSLHSPKGRARRTSTDTQYF.

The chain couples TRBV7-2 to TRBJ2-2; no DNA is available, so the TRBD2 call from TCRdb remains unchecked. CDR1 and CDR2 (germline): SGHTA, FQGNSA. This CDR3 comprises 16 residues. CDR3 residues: CASSLVAGINTGELFF.

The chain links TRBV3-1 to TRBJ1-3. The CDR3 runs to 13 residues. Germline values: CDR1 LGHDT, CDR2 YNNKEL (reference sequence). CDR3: CASSQIRGNTIYF.

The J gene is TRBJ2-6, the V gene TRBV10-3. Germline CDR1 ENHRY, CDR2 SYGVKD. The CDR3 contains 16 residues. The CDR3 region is CAVGSRQLSGANVLTF.

The CDR3 sequence is CASQGGAKNIQYF. J is TRBJ2-4 and V is TRBV25-1; the D gene TCRdb calls, TRBD1, cannot be checked with no DNA. The CDR3 runs 13 residues. Germline V gene sequence: CDR1 MGHDK, CDR2 SYGVNS. The full variable domain, its missing parts supplied by reference TRBV25-1 and TRBJ2-4, is EADIYQTPRYLVIGTGKKITLECSQTMGHDKMYWYQQDPGMELHLIHYSYGVNSTEKGDLSSESTVSRIRTEHFPLTLESARPSHTSQYLCASQGGAKNIQYFGAGTRLSVL.

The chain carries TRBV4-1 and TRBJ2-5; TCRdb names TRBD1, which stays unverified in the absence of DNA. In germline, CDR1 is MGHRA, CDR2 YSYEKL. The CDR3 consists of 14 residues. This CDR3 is CASSLIVGDETQYF.

The CDR3 loop reads CASSLSYGTRDNEQFF. The chain links TRBV9 to TRBJ2-1; checking the TCRdb D call of TRBD2 is not possible without DNA. Germline values: CDR1 SGDLS, CDR2 YYNGEE. The CDR3 has 16 residues.

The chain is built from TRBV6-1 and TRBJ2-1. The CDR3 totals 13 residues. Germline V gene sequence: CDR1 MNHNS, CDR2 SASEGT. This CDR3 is CASSRNQVHEQFF.

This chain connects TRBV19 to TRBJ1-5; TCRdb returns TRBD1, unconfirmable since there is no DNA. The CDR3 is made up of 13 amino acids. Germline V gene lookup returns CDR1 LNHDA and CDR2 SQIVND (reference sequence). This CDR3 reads CASTHRGRQPQHF. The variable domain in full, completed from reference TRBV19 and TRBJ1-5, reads DGGITQSPKYLFRKEGQNVTLSCEQNLNHDAMYWYRQDPGQGLRLIYYSQIVNDFQKGDIAEGYSVSREKKESFPLTVTSAQKNPTAFYLCASTHRGRQPQHFGDGTRLSIL.

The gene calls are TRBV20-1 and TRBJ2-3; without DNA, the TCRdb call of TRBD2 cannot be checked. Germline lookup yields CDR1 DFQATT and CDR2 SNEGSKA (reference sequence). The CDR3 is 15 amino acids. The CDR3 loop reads CSARGERGFTDTQYF.

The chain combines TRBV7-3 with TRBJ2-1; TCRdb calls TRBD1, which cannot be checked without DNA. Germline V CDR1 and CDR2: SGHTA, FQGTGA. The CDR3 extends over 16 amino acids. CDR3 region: CASRDQGAEAYNEQFF. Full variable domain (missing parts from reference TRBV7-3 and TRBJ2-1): GAGVSQTPSNKVTEKGKYVELRCDPISGHTALYWYRQSLGQGPEFLIYFQGTGAADDSGLPNDRFFAVRPEGSVSTLKIQRTERGDSAVYLCASRDQGAEAYNEQFFGPGTRLTVL.

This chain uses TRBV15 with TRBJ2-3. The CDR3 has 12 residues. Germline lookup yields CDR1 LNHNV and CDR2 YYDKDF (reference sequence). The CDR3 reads CATRPDTDTQYF. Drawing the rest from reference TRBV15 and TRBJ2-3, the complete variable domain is DAMVIQNPRYQVTQFGKPVTLSCSQTLNHNVMYWYQQKSSQAPKLLFHYYDKDFNNEADTPDNFQSRRPNTSFCFLDIRSPGLGDTAMYLCATRPDTDTQYFGPGTRLTVL.

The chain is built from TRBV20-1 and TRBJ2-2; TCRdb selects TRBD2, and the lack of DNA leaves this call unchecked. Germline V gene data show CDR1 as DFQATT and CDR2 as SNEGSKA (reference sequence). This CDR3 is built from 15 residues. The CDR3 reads CSARRDLRRTGELFF.

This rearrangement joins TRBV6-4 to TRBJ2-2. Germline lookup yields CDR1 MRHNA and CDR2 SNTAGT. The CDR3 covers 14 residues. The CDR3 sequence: CASSGDTSSGELFF.

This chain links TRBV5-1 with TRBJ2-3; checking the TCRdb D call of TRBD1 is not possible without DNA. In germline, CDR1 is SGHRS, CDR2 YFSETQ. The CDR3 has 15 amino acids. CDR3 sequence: CASSLADPGADTQYF.